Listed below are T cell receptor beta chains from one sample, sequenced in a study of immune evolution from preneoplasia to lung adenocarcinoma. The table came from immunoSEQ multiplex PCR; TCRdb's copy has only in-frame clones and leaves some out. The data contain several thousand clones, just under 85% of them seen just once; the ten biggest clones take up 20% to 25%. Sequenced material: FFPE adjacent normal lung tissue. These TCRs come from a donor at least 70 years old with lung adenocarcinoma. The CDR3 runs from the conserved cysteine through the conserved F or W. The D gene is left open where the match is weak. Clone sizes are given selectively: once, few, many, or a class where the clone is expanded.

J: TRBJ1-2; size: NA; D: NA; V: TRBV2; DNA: TGTGCCAGCAGTCCCCGCACCTATGGCTACACCTTC; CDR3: CASSPRTYGYTF
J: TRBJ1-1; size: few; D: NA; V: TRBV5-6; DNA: TGTGCCAGCAGCTGGGACACTGAAGCTTTCTTT; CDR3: CASSWDTEAFF
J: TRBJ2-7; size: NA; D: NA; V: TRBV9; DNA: TGTGCCAGCAGCGTAGATATGGACACACCCTACGAGCAGTACTTC; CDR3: CASSVDMDTPYEQYF
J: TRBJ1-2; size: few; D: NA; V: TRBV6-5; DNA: TGTGCCAGCTGGGCAGCAGCTGGCTACACCTTC; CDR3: CASWAAAGYTF
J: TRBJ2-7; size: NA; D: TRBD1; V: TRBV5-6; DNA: TGTGCCAGCAGCTTGGGACAGGGGAACTCCGCTTTGTACGAGCAGTACTTC; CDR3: CASSLGQGNSALYEQYF
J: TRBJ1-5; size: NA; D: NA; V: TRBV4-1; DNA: TGCGCCAGCAGCCAAGAAACCAGGGGTCAGCCCCAGCATTTT; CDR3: CASSQETRGQPQHF
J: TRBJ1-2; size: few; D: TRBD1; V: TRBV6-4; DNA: TGTGCCAGCAGTCCCACGGTAAGGGACAGGGACTTTAACTATGGCTACACCTTC; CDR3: CASSPTVRDRDFNYGYTF
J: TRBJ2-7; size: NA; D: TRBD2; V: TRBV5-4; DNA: TGTGCCAGCAGCAACGGGACTAGCGCTGCCAAGCAGTACTTC; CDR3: CASSNGTSAAKQYF
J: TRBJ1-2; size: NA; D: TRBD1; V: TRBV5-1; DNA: TGCGCCAGCAGCTCGCGGACAGGGGGCGGCTACACCTTC; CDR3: CASSSRTGGGYTF
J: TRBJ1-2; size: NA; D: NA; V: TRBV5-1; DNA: TGCGCCAGCAGCTTGGAGGGGCTTGGCTACACCTTC; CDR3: CASSLEGLGYTF
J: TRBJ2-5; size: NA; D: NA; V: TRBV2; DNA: TGTGCCAGCAGTGAAGGTTCTGAGACCCAGTACTTC; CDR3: CASSEGSETQYF
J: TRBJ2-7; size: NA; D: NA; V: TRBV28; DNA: TGTGCCAGCAGTCTAGCCGGGACCCTCGGTCGGGAGCAGTACTTC; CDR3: CASSLAGTLGREQYF
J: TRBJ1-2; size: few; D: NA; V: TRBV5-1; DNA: TGCGCCAGCAGCTTGCAAGGCGAGCAGGCTTTCTTC; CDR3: CASSLQGEQAFF
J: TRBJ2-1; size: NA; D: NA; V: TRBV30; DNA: TGTGCCTGGAGGAGGATTCTAGCAGGAGTGATCTTC; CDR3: CAWRRILAGVIF
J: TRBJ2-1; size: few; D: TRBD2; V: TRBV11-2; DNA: TGTGCCAGCAGCGTCCGTGCTAGCGGGAGGGCCTCCTACAATGAGCAGTTCTTC; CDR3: CASSVRASGRASYNEQFF
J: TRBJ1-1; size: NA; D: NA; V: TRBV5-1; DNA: TGCGCCAGCAGCCGGGGGGGGACACGCACGGCGGCTTTCTTT; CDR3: CASSRGGTRTAAFF
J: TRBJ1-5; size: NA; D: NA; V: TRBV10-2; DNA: TGCGCCACCGCGGACCAGGATAGCAATCAGCCCCAGCATTTT; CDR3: CATADQDSNQPQHF
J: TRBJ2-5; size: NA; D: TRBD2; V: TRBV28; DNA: TGTGCCAGCAGTAGGACTAGCATCCAAGAGACCCAGTACTTC; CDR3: CASSRTSIQETQYF
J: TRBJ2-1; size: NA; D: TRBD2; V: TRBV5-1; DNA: TGCGCCAGCGCCCCGATTAGCGGGAACCACAATGAGCAGTTCTTC; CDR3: CASAPISGNHNEQFF
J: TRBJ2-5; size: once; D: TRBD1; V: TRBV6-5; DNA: TGTGCCAGCAGTTACTCGAGGCAGGGGGTGGCGACCCAGTACTTC; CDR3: CASSYSRQGVATQYF
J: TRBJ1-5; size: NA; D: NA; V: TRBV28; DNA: TGTGCCAGCAGTGACCCGGGACAAGGGTCGGTTAGCAATCAGCCCCAGCATTTT; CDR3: CASSDPGQGSVSNQPQHF
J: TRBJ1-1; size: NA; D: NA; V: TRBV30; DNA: TGTGCCTGCGCCGTTACAGGGAGGAACACTGAAGCTTTCTTT; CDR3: CACAVTGRNTEAFF
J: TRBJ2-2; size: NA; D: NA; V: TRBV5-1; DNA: TGCGCCAGCAGGGCAGGAGTCAACACCGGGGAGCTGTTTTTT; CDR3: CASRAGVNTGELFF
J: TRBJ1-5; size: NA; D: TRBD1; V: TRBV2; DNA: TGTGCCAGCAGAGAGACAGGGGGCGGTCAGCCCCAGCATTTT; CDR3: CASRETGGGQPQHF
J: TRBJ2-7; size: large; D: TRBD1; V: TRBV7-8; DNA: TGTGCCAGCAGCTACTCACTGACAGGGGGCCTCACCTACGAGCAGTACTTC; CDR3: CASSYSLTGGLTYEQYF